Below are 18 T cell receptor beta chains sequenced from a single sample in a study of tumor-infiltrating lymphocytes in primary liver carcinoma. Co-extraction of RNA and DNA was performed on about 19-30 mg of unsorted bulk tissue. Starting from approximately 470 ng of total RNA, TCR beta cDNA was produced with a primer in the constant region. What produced the TCR beta libraries was three nested multiplex PCR rounds using slightly modified ARM-PCR. Both of the initial two PCR rounds ran for about 11 cycles and employed TRBV1-TRBV30 forward primers alongside a C-beta reverse primer. TCRdb processed the multiplex PCR reads anew with MiXCR; each CDR3 protein has one entry. The data hold fewer than 80,000 distinct CDR3 sequences, with 69% observed a single time. Material for sequencing was tumor-adjacent normal liver tissue. The receptor source for this set is a man between 40 and 49 years old with primary liver carcinoma and hepatitis B virus infection.

A word on this clonotype: Germline is not matched at one junction end, which may reflect a read error. This sequence joins TRBV5-1 and TRBJ2-3; D possibly matches TRBD1 or TRBD2 (5 bases each). Germline V gene data show CDR1 as SGHRS and CDR2 as YFSETQ. The CDR3 is 15 amino acids. CDR3 loop: CTSSLGYGTTDTRYF. The CDR3 region has the DNA TGCACCAGCAGCTTAGGCTACGGGACCACAGATACGCGGTATTTT.

This clonotype was picked up many times. V and J are TRBV6-4 and TRBJ1-2, with TRBD1 matching over 7 bases. Trimming at V came to 0 bases and at J to 6 bases, leaving 7 bases not matched to a gene. Germline V gene sequence: CDR1 MRHNA, CDR2 SNTAGT. The CDR3 consists of 15 residues. The CDR3 spells CASSDSPGGADGYTF. The CDR3 nucleotides read TGTGCCAGCAGTGACTCACCAGGGGGGGCAGATGGCTACACCTTC.

Details on this clonotype: Compared with germline, one end of the junction differs, possibly owing to a read error. The J gene is TRBJ1-6, the V gene TRBV6-5; tentatively, D is TRBD1 (6 bases). The CDR3 is 16 residues long. The germline CDR1 and CDR2 sequences are MNHEY and SVGAGI. The CDR3 DNA is TGTGCCAACAGTTCCGGGACAAGGGGCCGGAATTCACCCCTCCACTTT. It codes for CANSSGTRGRNSPLHF.

Only a few counts were recorded for this clonotype. J is TRBJ2-3 and V is TRBV24-1; TRBD1 matches 9 bases. The CDR3 length is 14 residues. Losses at the gene ends were 7 bases for V and 1 base for J; bases not matched to a gene: 2. Looked up from germline, CDR1 is KGHDR and CDR2 is SFDVKD. This CDR3 is CATSRDRGTDTQYF. CDR3 in DNA: TGTGCCACCAGCCGGGACAGGGGCACAGATACGCAGTATTTT.

Worth noting for this clonotype: At one boundary the junction diverges from the germline segment, which might be a read error. This chain links TRBV11-2 with TRBJ2-3, with 11 bases that match TRBD2. This CDR3 is 17 amino acids long. Germline assignment: CDR1 SGHAT and CDR2 FQNNGV. CDR3 sequence (DNA): TGTGCCAGTAGCTTAGTTTTAGCGGGAGGGCTCGGAGATACGCAGTATTTT. This encodes CASSLVLAGGLGDTQYF.

This clonotype was recorded at least ten times. This chain connects TRBV14 to TRBJ2-5; tentative D call: TRBD2 (5 bases). CDR3 length equals 15 residues. CDR1 SGHDN and CDR2 FVKESK come from the germline V gene. Trimming removed 3 bases from V and 7 bases from J, with 18 bases in between. In DNA form, the CDR3 reads TGTGCCAGCAGCCAGCAACCCGGGATCCCTGGGACCCAGTACTTC. Translating gives CASSQQPGIPGTQYF.

Of note for this clonotype: At one of its ends the junction is not consistent with the germline gene, which may arise from a read error. The chain couples TRBV11-2 to TRBJ2-7, with D perhaps TRBD1 (6 bases). CDR3 length equals 15 residues. CDR1 and CDR2 (germline): SGHAT, FQNNGV. CDR3 in amino acids: CASSPGVDASYEQYF. CDR3 nucleotides: TGCGCCAGCAGCCCAGGGGTGGACGCCTCCTACGAACAGTACTTC.

Concerning this clonotype itself: One junction end does not reproduce the germline sequence, and a read error may be involved. The chain couples TRBV6-2 or TRBV6-3 to TRBJ1-5; D is perhaps TRBD1 (5 bases). Germline lookup yields CDR1 MNHEY and CDR2 SVGEGT. The CDR3 covers 15 residues. The CDR3 sequence: CASTLDSYSNQFQHF. The CDR3 bases are TGTGCAAGCACCCTCGACAGTTATAGCAATCAGTTCCAGCATTTT.

This clonotype was detected only a few times. This rearrangement joins TRBV28 to TRBJ2-7; 14 bases agree with TRBD2. The trim removed 2 bases at V and 5 bases at J, leaving 8 bases unmatched. Germline V CDR1 and CDR2: MDHEN, SYDVKM. This CDR3 contains 17 residues. The CDR3 reads CASSLTRLAGGQHEQYF. For the CDR3, the DNA is TGTGCCAGCAGTTTAACCCGACTAGCGGGAGGGCAACACGAGCAGTACTTC.

This sequence joins TRBV6-2 or TRBV6-3 and TRBJ2-3, with 7 bases fitting TRBD2. The germline V gene has CDR1 MNHEY and CDR2 SVGEGT. CDR3 size: 12 residues. The ends lost 7 bases at V and 6 bases at J; junction bases unmatched: 4. The CDR3 region is CASTAGADTQYF. CDR3 nucleotide sequence: TGTGCCAGCACCGCGGGAGCGGATACGCAGTATTTT.

V and J are TRBV29-1 and TRBJ2-7; the D call may be TRBD1 or TRBD2 (5 bases each). CDR3 size: 16 residues. The V end lost 6 bases, the J end lost 2 bases, and 23 bases lay between the germline ends. Germline V lookup: CDR1 SQVTM, CDR2 ANQGSEA. The CDR3 spells CSVMASGTGTPYEQYF. Here the CDR3 DNA reads TGCAGCGTCATGGCATCTGGGACCGGTACTCCCTACGAGCAGTACTTC.

Notes on this clonotype: Relative to the germline gene, one junction end is altered; a read error may explain this. The rearrangement uses TRBV28 and TRBJ1-6, with D tentatively TRBD1 (5 bases). CDR3 size: 15 residues. Looked up from germline, CDR1 is MDHEN and CDR2 is SYDVKM. The CDR3 region is CASSFRDSYNSPIHF. In DNA form, the CDR3 reads TGTGCCAGCAGTTTCAGGGACTCCTATAATTCACCCATCCACTTT.

The gene calls are TRBV12-3 or TRBV12-4 and TRBJ1-6; 7 nucleotides align to TRBD1. This CDR3 has 14 amino acids. V was pared by 3 bases and J by 6 bases, with 2 bases of the junction left unmatched. The CDR3 region is CASSFSGGNSPLHF. The CDR3 DNA reads as TGTGCCAGCAGTTTCTCAGGGGGTAATTCACCCCTCCACTTT.

This clonotype showed up just a few times. The chain employs TRBV4-1 and TRBJ2-5, with D unclear. The length of the CDR3 is 13 residues. Trimming took 2 bases from V and 4 from J, leaving 8 bases between them. Germline-derived CDR1 and CDR2 are MGHRA and YSYEKL. CDR3 nucleotide sequence: TGCGCCAGCAGCCAACACGACACAGAGACCCAGTACTTC. This codes for CASSQHDTETQYF.

This chain connects TRBV5-6 to TRBJ1-2; D is undetermined. V lost 3 bases and J lost 2, with 17 bases in between. This CDR3 has 16 amino acids. CDR1 is SGHDT, CDR2 YYEEEE, per germline. The CDR3 DNA reads TGTGCCAGCAGCTCCCGCGACATGATCGTCAACTATGGCTACACCTTC. This translates into CASSSRDMIVNYGYTF.

As regards this clonotype: This sequence may be a read error, since a much larger clone differs from it by one base. The gene calls are TRBV5-1 and TRBJ2-1; D is possibly TRBD1 or TRBD2 (5 bases each). V was shortened by 0 bases and J by 3 bases, with 13 bases between the two germline ends. Germline lookup yields CDR1 SGHRS and CDR2 YFSETQ. The CDR3 covers 16 residues. CDR3 in amino acids: CASSLGDRSFYNEQFF. CDR3 DNA: TGCGCCAGCAGCTTGGGGGACCGTAGCTTCTACAATGAGCAGTTCTTC.

As to this clonotype: Germline and junction disagree at one end, which may indicate a read error. This sequence joins TRBV28 and TRBJ2-1, with 11 bases identical to TRBD1. This CDR3 contains 16 residues. Germline lookup yields CDR1 MDHEN and CDR2 SYDVKM. CDR3 in DNA: TGTGCCAACAGCCCTACGGGACAGGGGGGCTCGAATGTGCAGTTCTTC. As protein: CANSPTGQGGSNVQFF.

For this clonotype: A read error may account for a junction end that differs from germline. The CDR3 sequence is CASCLRTSHTGELFF. CDR3 nucleotide sequence: TGCGCCAGCTGCCTCCGGACTAGCCACACCGGGGAGCTGTTTTTT. The chain has TRBV11-2 and TRBJ2-2, with 8 bases that match TRBD2. CDR3 length: 15 residues. Germline V gene sequence: CDR1 SGHAT, CDR2 FQNNGV.